Listed below are T cell receptor beta chains from one sample, sequenced in a study of long-term antiretroviral therapy in people with HIV. Produced via immunoSEQ multiplex PCR; TCRdb's table is partial and in-frame only. There are about 33,000 clones in the sample; over 65% occur only once, and under 8.5% lies in the top ten. The source was unsorted PBMCs, collected 2 years after starting antiretroviral therapy. These receptors originate from a woman in her forties or fifties with HIV. The conserved cysteine and the conserved F or W are not part of the CDR3 here.

j_call cdr3_length v_call cdr3_aa
TRBJ2-1 9 TRBV6-5 ASRQYNEQF
TRBJ1-5 13 TRBV6-5 ASSPTGANNQPQH
TRBJ1-6 11 TRBV28 ASSLFGSSPLH
TRBJ2-2 13 TRBV11-2 ASSLAASNTGELF
TRBJ1-6 12 TRBV11-2 ASSLDPFNLALH
TRBJ2-1 15 TRBV27 ASTTSESRSRLNEQF
TRBJ1-2 12 TRBV7-2 ASSTGGGIYGYT
TRBJ1-1 12 TRBV7-6 ASSLSRGNTEAF
TRBJ2-2 14 TRBV12-5 ASGLVLAGIVGELF
TRBJ2-3 15 TRBV27 ASSLRTSGEITDTQY
TRBJ2-2 11 TRBV18 ASSPPIAGELF
TRBJ2-1 10 TRBV11-2 ASSLVKNEQF
TRBJ2-3 17 TRBV30 AWSAYWAGGPSSTDTQY
TRBJ1-1 12 TRBV7-9 ASSLEQGNTEAF
TRBJ1-5 12 TRBV18 ASSPSSHGRAQH
TRBJ2-2 14 TRBV5-4 ASSSQTGLDTGELF
TRBJ1-5 13 TRBV5-1 ASSLTGGSNQPQH
TRBJ1-2 12 TRBV6-1 ASTPDRENYGYT
TRBJ1-1 12 TRBV11-2 ASSLVPRLGEAF
TRBJ1-1 14 TRBV6-6 ASSTQQGLKNTEAF
TRBJ2-5 12 TRBV7-8 ASSFGDRTKTQY
TRBJ2-1 15 TRBV30 AWSPRGLAGGNNEQF
TRBJ1-1 10 TRBV30 AWSWANTEAF
TRBJ1-1 12 TRBV27 ASSLSGGGTEAF
TRBJ1-3 12 TRBV7-9 ASSSGNQGNTIY
TRBJ1-6 13 TRBV27 ASSLRGHYNSPLH
TRBJ1-4 14 TRBV18 ASSPPGATTNEKLF
TRBJ2-7 14 TRBV10-2 ASSEPGGGSSYEQY
TRBJ2-3 10 TRBV7-9 ASSSYMDTQY
TRBJ2-5 15 TRBV28 ASSLGLAGALAETQY
TRBJ1-2 11 TRBV11-2 ASSPGGGGGYT
TRBJ2-2 16 TRBV27 ASSLRFATGLNTGELF
TRBJ2-7 12 TRBV27 ASRPVAGDYEQY
TRBJ1-1 14 TRBV10-3 AISGTGASLNTEAF
TRBJ1-5 11 TRBV29-1 SVVLGTNQPQH
TRBJ2-4 11 TRBV11-2 ASSLRAEDIQY
TRBJ2-7 13 TRBV27 ASRGQGAASYEQY
TRBJ1-1 12 TRBV5-4 ASSWDRGGTEAF
TRBJ2-3 14 TRBV5-1 ASSSRGRKSTDTQY
TRBJ1-1 11 TRBV29-1 SVEDARNTEAF
TRBJ2-5 12 TRBV21-1 ARSRTSGGKTQY
TRBJ2-1 14 TRBV7-2 ASSSELAGGYNEQF
TRBJ2-4 10 TRBV7-9 ASSLGRDIQY
TRBJ1-1 6 TRBV29-1 SVGVGI
TRBJ1-6 13 TRBV5-1 ASSLEVTGQSPLH
TRBJ2-3 12 TRBV27 ARRGAHGTDTQY
TRBJ2-1 13 TRBV7-2 ASTLSGGDYNEQF
TRBJ1-2 14 TRBV11-1 ASSSTPGQGPYGYT
TRBJ1-4 13 TRBV2 ASSGRPGDNEKLF
TRBJ1-5 13 TRBV9 ASSGRLTENQPQH
TRBJ2-7 12 TRBV11-2 ASSLTGGPPEQY
TRBJ2-2 13 TRBV5-6 ASSSWFLNTGELF
TRBJ2-5 10 TRBV11-2 ASSLVKETQY
TRBJ2-1 11 TRBV10-3 ASGASGRNEQF
TRBJ2-2 13 TRBV19 ASRPGLTNTGELF
TRBJ2-3 15 TRBV10-3 AISESWLAGATDTQY
TRBJ1-6 15 TRBV5-5 ASRLAGRGVYNSPLH
TRBJ2-7 12 TRBV27 ASSFRDRFHEQY
TRBJ1-5 12 TRBV30 AWSVGGGNQPQH